These 12 T cell receptor beta chains were all obtained from the same sample, sequenced in a study of T cell responses to AZD1222 COVID-19 vaccine. Generated by immunoSEQ multiplex PCR, the TCRdb table keeps only in-frame clones and is missing some. The sample carries 200,000 or so clones, around 87% recorded once. The input for sequencing was peripheral blood, taken on day 0 of MenACWY control vaccination. All receptors derive from an adult in good health.

The chain carries TRBV9 and TRBJ1-1; perhaps TRBD1 as D (6 bases). CDR1 SGDLS and CDR2 YYNGEE come from the germline V gene. This CDR3 has 13 amino acids. Trimming took off 0 bases at V and 4 bases at J, with 7 bases between the two ends. Here the CDR3 reads CASSVAGATEAFF. Here the CDR3 DNA reads TGTGCCAGCAGCGTAGCAGGGGCCACTGAAGCTTTCTTT.

The chain couples TRBV4-2 to TRBJ2-3, with 7 bases lining up with TRBD2. This CDR3 contains 16 residues. V shed 0 bases and J 1 base; nucleotides not matched to a gene: 4. In germline, CDR1 is LGHNA, CDR2 YNFKEQ. The CDR3 bases are TGTGCCAGCAGCCAAGACTGGGGGGGAGGCACAGATACGCAGTATTTT. Translation gives CASSQDWGGGTDTQYF.

This chain connects TRBV6-5 to TRBJ2-1; D not certain. CDR1 MNHEY and CDR2 SVGAGI come from the germline V gene. Trimming pared 1 base from V and 9 bases from J, leaving 4 bases between. The CDR3 runs to 11 residues. The CDR3: CASSYWGEQFF. The CDR3 DNA reads TGTGCCAGCAGTTACTGGGGTGAGCAGTTCTTC.

V is TRBV28 and J is TRBJ2-7; TRBD2 agrees at 10 bases. The J segment lost 4 bases and the V segment lost 10 bases, leaving 13 bases of the junction unmatched. CDR1 is MDHEN, CDR2 SYDVKM, per germline. The CDR3 length is 15 residues. Here the CDR3 DNA reads TGTGCCACCATTCGACCGGGACTAGCGACTTACGAGCAGTACTTC. Its protein product is CATIRPGLATYEQYF.

This clone was detected once. The CDR3 coding sequence is TGTGCCAGCAGTTACTCGATCCGTGGACAGGGAGGGAAGCAGTACTTC. Protein: CASSYSIRGQGGKQYF. The chain is built from TRBV6-5 and TRBJ2-7; D might be TRBD1 (8 bases). Germline CDR1 reads MNHEY; CDR2 reads SVGAGI. V lost 0 bases and J lost 8, with 20 bases in between. The CDR3 covers 16 residues.

The CDR3 sequence: CASQAGGPYNEQFF. CDR3 coding DNA: TGTGCCAGCCAAGCGGGGGGGCCTTACAATGAGCAGTTCTTC. This chain uses TRBV7-9 with TRBJ2-1; TRBD2 aligns across 10 bases. Per germline, CDR1 SEHNR and CDR2 FQNEAQ (reference sequence). The J segment lost 4 bases and the V segment lost 8 bases, leaving 5 bases of the junction unmatched. CDR3 length: 14 amino acids.

The rearrangement uses TRBV5-1 and TRBJ1-2; 9 nucleotides match TRBD1. The CDR3 runs to 16 residues. With V trimmed by 4 bases and J by 3 bases, 10 bases remained unmatched. Germline CDR1 and CDR2: SGHRS and YFSETQ. The CDR3, as DNA: TGCGCCAGCAGCCCTACCCCCGGGGACAGGGACTATGGCTACACCTTC. This translates into CASSPTPGDRDYGYTF. Based on the CDR3 plus reference TRBV5-1 and TRBJ1-2, the full variable domain is KAGVTQTPRYLIKTRGQQVTLSCSPISGHRSVSWYQQTPGQGLQFLFEYFSETQRNKGNFPGRFSGRQFSNSRSEMNVSTLELGDSALYLCASSPTPGDRDYGYTFGSGTRLTVV.

In this sample, this clone turned up once. The chain links TRBV19 to TRBJ2-3; possible D gene TRBD2, 6 bases. Per germline, CDR1 LNHDA and CDR2 SQIVND (reference sequence). CDR3 length: 14 amino acids. The germline V and J ends were trimmed by 4 bases and 0 bases, with 8 bases remaining between them. CDR3 sequence reads: CASSTGLSTDTQYF. The CDR3 DNA is TGTGCCAGTAGTACGGGACTCAGCACAGATACGCAGTATTTT. Based on the CDR3 plus reference TRBV19 and TRBJ2-3, the full variable domain is DGGITQSPKYLFRKEGQNVTLSCEQNLNHDAMYWYRQDPGQGLRLIYYSQIVNDFQKGDIAEGYSVSREKKESFPLTVTSAQKNPTAFYLCASSTGLSTDTQYFGPGTRLTVL.

V is TRBV29-1 and J is TRBJ1-1; D is ambiguous. CDR1 and CDR2 from the germline V gene are SQVTM and ANQGSEA. V was trimmed by 4 bases and J by 8 bases, leaving 11 bases between them. The length of the CDR3 is 11 residues. The CDR3 loop is CSVGEGREAFF. In DNA, the CDR3 is TGCAGCGTTGGTGAGGGAAGGGAAGCTTTCTTT.

The gene calls are TRBV28 and TRBJ2-5; D might be TRBD1 (6 bases). The V gene's germline CDR1 is MDHEN and CDR2 SYDVKM. Trimming stripped 2 bases from V and 1 base from J, with 8 bases between. This CDR3 is built from 14 residues. Here the CDR3 reads CASSLVTGQETQYF. Here the CDR3 DNA reads TGTGCCAGCAGTTTAGTGACAGGCCAAGAGACCCAGTACTTC.

J is TRBJ1-2 and V is TRBV28; maybe TRBD1 (5 bases). The V gene's germline CDR1 is MDHEN and CDR2 SYDVKM. The CDR3 sequence is 12 residues long. Trimming took 2 bases from V and 4 from J, leaving 5 bases between them. CDR3: CASSLGGYGYTF. The DNA for the CDR3 is TGTGCCAGCAGTTTAGGGGGCTATGGCTACACCTTC.

The chain couples TRBV4-1 to TRBJ1-5, with 10 bases aligning to TRBD1. Germline loops: CDR1 MGHRA, CDR2 YSYEKL. The CDR3 loop spans 15 amino acids. V gave up 0 bases and J gave up 6 bases; unmatched junction bases: 2. The CDR3 region is CASSQEGQGGQPQHF. The CDR3 coding sequence is TGCGCCAGCAGCCAAGAAGGACAGGGGGGTCAGCCCCAGCATTTT.